The 26 T cell receptor beta chains below come from one sample, sequenced in a study of T cell clonality in common variable immunodeficiency. TCRdb keeps only in-frame clones here, not all; method: immunoSEQ multiplex PCR. The repertoire shows tens of thousands of clones, none seen only once; the top ten take 2.5% to 3.5%. The material sequenced was peripheral blood mononuclear cells. These receptors originate from a person aged 18 to 70 in good health.

This clone was seen ten or more times. The sequence runs out 3 residues before the end of the CDR3; the remainder is reconstructed from the germline J gene. The J gene is TRBJ2-7, the V gene TRBV28, with 9 bases that match TRBD2. With V trimmed by 4 bases and J by 1 base, 5 bases remained unmatched. The CDR3 spans 15 residues. The germline V gene has CDR1 MDHEN and CDR2 SYDVKM. CDR3 protein: CASSSNAGGSYEQYF. The CDR3 bases that were read are TGTGCCAGCAGTTCGAACGCGGGAGGGTCCTACGAG.

This clone was seen many times. Read sequence stops 3 residues before the CDR3 end, and the germline J gene provides the missing end. The V gene is TRBV30, the J gene TRBJ1-6, with 7 nucleotides matching TRBD1. Trimming cost V 7 bases and J 1 base; bases outside gene matches: 7. Germline CDR1 GTSNPN, CDR2 SVGIG (reference sequence). This CDR3 is 15 amino acids long. CDR3 sequence reads: CASTDRRSYNSPLHF. The CDR3 DNA, read in part, is TGTGCCTCCACGGACAGGAGGTCCTATAATTCACCC.

This clone was counted ten times or more. The observed sequence ends 3 residues before the CDR3 terminus, with the missing tail filled in from the germline J gene. This chain joins TRBV20-1 and TRBJ2-3; 7 positions agree with TRBD1. Trimming removed 5 bases from V and 4 bases from J; junction bases left unmatched: 9. This CDR3 has 14 amino acids. Germline assignment: CDR1 DFQATT and CDR2 SNEGSKA (reference sequence). The CDR3 is CSARAGTESDTQYF. CDR3 bases read: TGCAGTGCTCGCGCCGGGACAGAATCAGATACG.

The sample holds a few counts of this clone. The read falls 3 residues short of the CDR3 end, and the missing part is taken from the germline J gene. V usage is TRBV20-1 and J usage is TRBJ2-5; D not resolved. CDR1 is DFQATT, CDR2 SNEGSKA, per germline (reference sequence). This CDR3 region has 15 residues. Trimming removed 0 bases at V and 2 bases at J, with 13 bases between. The CDR3 protein is CSARDPFTAQETQYF. The DNA read from the CDR3 is TGCAGTGCTAGAGACCCATTCACAGCTCAAGAGACC.

This clone has more than one count but fewer than ten. The observed sequence ends 3 residues before the CDR3 terminus, with the missing tail filled in from the germline J gene. V and J are TRBV2 and TRBJ2-2; 7 bases are shared with TRBD1. CDR3 length: 15 residues. CDR1 is SNHLY and CDR2 is FYNNEI in the germline V gene. The CDR3 is CASGEDRTTNEKLFF. Partial CDR3 DNA: TGTGCCAGCGGAGAGGACAGGACAACTAATGAAAAG.

This clone appeared many times. The sequenced fragment ends 3 residues before the CDR3 boundary, so the rest is inferred from the germline J gene. This sequence joins TRBV5-6 and TRBJ2-3; 8 nucleotides agree with TRBD1. Germline V lookup: CDR1 SGHDT, CDR2 YYEEEE. The CDR3 contains 14 residues. The DNA read from the CDR3 is TGTGCCAGCACCCGGGACAGGCGGACGGAGACG. This codes for CASTRDRRTET. The whole CDR3 sequence reads CASTRDRRTETQYF.

This clone was observed many times. Read sequence stops 3 residues before the CDR3 end, and the germline J gene provides the missing end. The genes are TRBV7-2 and TRBJ2-1, with 11 nucleotides matching TRBD2. V lost 3 bases, J lost 9 bases, and 7 bases stayed unmatched. Germline assignment: CDR1 SGHTA and CDR2 FQGNSA. This CDR3 has 15 amino acids. This chain's CDR3 is CASSFDSGRAGEQFF. The sequenced part of the CDR3 DNA is TGTGCCAGCAGCTTCGATAGCGGGAGGGCCGGTGAG. The complete variable domain, with remaining parts taken from reference TRBV7-2 and TRBJ2-1, reads GAGVSQSPSNKVTEKGKDVELRCDPISGHTALYWYRQSLGQGLEFLIYFQGNSAPDKSGLPSDRFSAERTGGSVSTLTIQRTQQEDSAVYLCASSFDSGRAGEQFFGPGTRLTVL.

This clone has just a few counts. Read sequence stops 3 residues before the CDR3 end, and the germline J gene provides the missing end. This rearrangement joins TRBV7-8 to TRBJ2-7; D not certain. With 5 bases removed from V and 4 bases from J, the gap between germline ends came to 12 bases. The CDR3 is 13 residues long. From germline, CDR1 is SGHVS and CDR2 FQNEAQ. This chain's CDR3 is CASSLGTQYEQYF. The sequenced CDR3 bases are TGTGCCAGCAGCCTCGGTACGCAATACGAG.

This clone was seen ten or more times. The CDR3 end is not reached by the read, which stops 3 residues before it; the germline J gene fills it in. The rearrangement uses TRBV19 and TRBJ2-1; 16 nucleotides agree with TRBD2. The germline gives CDR1 LNHDA, CDR2 SQIVND (reference sequence). V was clipped by 0 bases and J by 4 bases; unmatched bases: 12. This CDR3 comprises 21 residues. CDR3 residues: CASSIDSSGTSGRGSYNEQFF. The CDR3 bases that were read are TGTGCCAGTAGTATAGATTCCTCCGGGACTAGCGGGAGGGGTTCGTACAATGAG.

Points on this clone: The read ends 3 residues before the CDR3 terminus; that terminus is restored from the germline J gene. The chain joins TRBV23-1 to TRBJ1-2; maybe TRBD1 (5 bases). TRBV23-1 carries the ORF label, with uncertain function. This CDR3 comprises 11 residues. The CDR3: CASGASYDYTF. CDR3 bases read: TGCGCCAGCGGGGCCTCCTACGAC.

This clone was counted a few times. Read data end 3 residues before the CDR3 end; the end is taken from the germline J gene. This rearrangement joins TRBV13 to TRBJ2-7; 12 bases line up with TRBD1. The germline V gene has CDR1 PRHDT and CDR2 FYEKMQ (reference sequence). This CDR3 is 14 amino acids long. V was pared by 4 bases and J by 6 bases, with 4 bases of the junction left unmatched. CDR3 residues: CASSYGTGGAEQYF. The sequenced CDR3 bases are TGTGCCAGCAGCTACGGGACAGGGGGCGCCGAG.

This clone was counted at least ten times. Read data end 3 residues before the CDR3 end; the end is taken from the germline J gene. The V and J genes are TRBV7-7 and TRBJ2-7; D is undetermined. This CDR3 spans 14 amino acids. The germline V gene has CDR1 SSHAT and CDR2 FNYEAQ (reference sequence). V lost 5 bases to trimming and J lost 4 bases, with 15 bases between them. Incomplete CDR3 DNA: TGTGCCAGCAGCCATTCCGACAAAGAGTACGAG. Encoded protein: CASSHSDKEYE. The whole CDR3 region reads CASSHSDKEYEQYF.

On this clone itself: With the read ending 3 residues before the CDR3 end, the germline J gene is used to fill in that end. The chain is built from TRBV18 and TRBJ2-5; tentatively, D is TRBD1 (5 bases). V lost 4 bases and J 4 bases, leaving 10 bases between the germline ends. The CDR3 runs to 13 residues. Germline V gene sequence: CDR1 KGHSH, CDR2 LQKENI. CDR3 in amino acids: CASSLGVRETQYF. The DNA read from the CDR3 is TGTGCCAGCTCACTAGGGGTTCGAGAGACC.

The table lists this clone with a few counts. Sequencing ends 3 residues short of the CDR3 end; the germline J gene provides the rest. The J gene is TRBJ2-7, the V gene TRBV2; 7 bases agree with TRBD1. This CDR3 region has 14 residues. J was trimmed by 6 bases and V by 10 bases; bases with no gene match: 15. CDR1 is SNHLY and CDR2 is FYNNEI in the germline V gene. The CDR3 loop is CATTGTVNSGEQYF. CDR3 DNA (partial): TGTGCCACTACCGGGACAGTGAATAGTGGCGAG.

In this sample, this clone turned up many times. Sequencing ends 3 residues short of the CDR3 end; the germline J gene provides the rest. The chain carries TRBV7-2 and TRBJ1-2, with D unresolved. The germline CDR1 and CDR2 sequences are SGHTA and FQGNSA. This CDR3 is 15 amino acids long. The CDR3: CASSQVLVPAAGYTF. The covered CDR3 bases are TGTGCCAGCAGCCAGGTTTTGGTCCCAGCCGCGGGC.

This clone has a handful of counts. The read ends 3 residues before the CDR3 terminus; that terminus is restored from the germline J gene. The V gene is TRBV7-6, the J gene TRBJ2-2, with 10 positions matching TRBD1. The germline V gene has CDR1 SGHVS and CDR2 FNYEAQ. CDR3 length: 15 residues. The CDR3: CASSTGTGDSSPLFF. CDR3 DNA, as far as it was read: TGTGCCAGCAGTACTGGGACAGGGGATAGTTCACCG.

In this sample, this clone turned up a few times. The sequenced fragment ends 3 residues before the CDR3 boundary, so the rest is inferred from the germline J gene. The chain is built from TRBV7-2 and TRBJ1-1; 7 bases fit TRBD1. This CDR3 is 13 amino acids long. Looked up from germline, CDR1 is SGHTA and CDR2 is FQGNSA. Partial CDR3 DNA: TGTGCCAGCAGTCGACAGGGAGGAGAGACC. It is translated as CASSRQGGET. From start to end, the CDR3 is CASSRQGGETAFF.

This clone was counted ten times or more. The read is 3 residues too short to cover the CDR3 end, so that end is filled in from the germline J gene. The chain is built from TRBV7-9 and TRBJ2-7, with 8 bases aligning to TRBD1. Germline lookup yields CDR1 SEHNR and CDR2 FQNEAQ (reference sequence). The J segment lost 3 bases and the V segment lost 4 bases, leaving 5 bases of the junction unmatched. The CDR3 is 14 amino acids. CDR3 amino acids: CASSSGTGNYEQYF. The sequenced part of the CDR3 DNA is TGTGCCAGCAGCTCCGGGACAGGAAACTACGAG.

This clone was counted ten times or more. Coverage ceases 3 residues before the CDR3 finishes, and the germline J gene fills in the end. V usage is TRBV7-2 and J usage is TRBJ2-3, with 12 nucleotides matching TRBD2. CDR3 size: 15 residues. Germline V gene data show CDR1 as SGHTA and CDR2 as FQGNSA. V gave up 4 bases and J gave up 4 bases; unmatched junction bases: 3. CDR3 amino acids: CASSSSGRAADTQYF. The CDR3 bases that were read are TGTGCCAGCAGCTCTAGCGGGAGGGCCGCAGATACG. The entire variable domain, with the rest obtained from reference TRBV7-2 and TRBJ2-3, is as follows: GAGVSQSPSNKVTEKGKDVELRCDPISGHTALYWYRQSLGQGLEFLIYFQGNSAPDKSGLPSDRFSAERTGGSVSTLTIQRTQQEDSAVYLCASSSSGRAADTQYFGPGTRLTVL.

The sample holds many counts of this clone. The read comes to an end 3 residues before the CDR3 does, leaving the germline J gene to fill in the end. The chain carries TRBV19 and TRBJ1-2, with TRBD1 identical over 7 bases. CDR1 and CDR2 (germline): LNHDA, SQIVND (reference sequence). V lost 5 bases to trimming and J lost 4 bases; unmatched junction nucleotides: 13. The CDR3 spans 16 residues. The CDR3 bases that were read are TGTGCCAGTAGTCCGACCGGGACAGCGGAGGCCTATGGC. Amino acid sequence: CASSPTGTAEAYG. The entire CDR3 sequence reads CASSPTGTAEAYGYTF.

Concerning this clone itself: The read falls 3 residues short of the CDR3 end, and the missing part is taken from the germline J gene. The chain employs TRBV11-3 and TRBJ2-5; D is perhaps TRBD1 (6 bases). CDR1 and CDR2 (germline): SGHNT, YENEEA. The germline V and J ends were trimmed by 1 base and 5 bases, with 14 bases remaining between them. CDR3 size: 15 residues. The sequenced CDR3 bases are TGTGCCAGCAGCTTAGGACAGGCCTCTGGGGAGACC. This codes for CASSLGQASGET. The full-length CDR3 reads as CASSLGQASGETQYF.

This clone was detected ten times or more. The read finishes 3 residues shy of the CDR3 end, and the germline J gene is used to complete it. The chain carries TRBV19 and TRBJ2-2; 7 bases agree with TRBD1. The CDR3 totals 13 residues. The germline V gene has CDR1 LNHDA and CDR2 SQIVND (reference sequence). The covered CDR3 bases are TGTGTCATAGGGGGCGCGAACACCGGGGAG. Translating gives CVIGGANTGE. The entire CDR3 reads CVIGGANTGELFF.

This clone was counted many times. The missing CDR3 end, 3 residues past where the read stops, is filled in from the germline J gene. V gene TRBV7-9 combines with J gene TRBJ2-5, with a possible D match to TRBD1 (6 bases). V dropped 4 bases and J dropped 4 bases, with 16 bases sitting between them. Germline V CDR1 and CDR2: SEHNR, FQNEAQ (reference sequence). The CDR3 is made up of 15 amino acids. Incomplete CDR3 DNA: TGTGCCAGCAGCTCAGGGGCCGGAGTTGGAGAGACC. It encodes CASSSGAGVGET. The entire CDR3 is CASSSGAGVGETQYF.

A few counts support this clone. The read ends 3 residues early relative to the CDR3; the germline J gene fills the gap. The rearrangement uses TRBV30 and TRBJ2-1; TRBD1 or TRBD2 may be the D gene (7 bases each). Germline V gene sequence: CDR1 GTSNPN, CDR2 SVGIG (reference sequence). The CDR3 is 17 residues long. V was clipped by 4 bases and J by 7 bases, with 26 bases between them. The DNA read from the CDR3 is TGTGCCTGGATCCGAAGGGGAGGGGGCGTTGTCAGTAATGAG. Amino acid sequence: CAWIRRGGGVVSNE. In full, the CDR3 is CAWIRRGGGVVSNEQFF.

On this clone itself: The CDR3 extends 3 residues past the end of the read, so its final part is completed from the germline J gene. The rearrangement joins TRBV19 to TRBJ1-5, with TRBD1 identical over 9 bases. The length of the CDR3 is 14 residues. Germline CDR1 is LNHDA and CDR2 is SQIVND (reference sequence). V was clipped by 7 bases and J by 7 bases; unmatched bases: 8. The CDR3 here is CASTWTGEEQPQHF. The sequenced CDR3 bases are TGTGCCAGTACCTGGACAGGGGAGGAGCAGCCC.

This clone was detected ten times or more. The CDR3 end falls 3 residues outside the read, so it is completed with the germline J gene. The rearrangement joins TRBV6-1 to TRBJ2-1, with TRBD2 identical over 7 bases. The CDR3 sequence is 15 residues long. CDR1 MNHNS and CDR2 SASEGT come from the germline V gene. V dropped 7 bases and J dropped 8; count of bases not matched to a gene: 14. The chain's CDR3 is CASTEAGVGSDEQFF. The sequenced CDR3 bases are TGTGCCAGCACTGAGGCGGGAGTCGGCTCCGATGAG.